This TCR beta chain originates from a study of cytomegalovirus exposure and HLA in healthy donors. About this clone: The antigen remains undetermined.

Use of 60 Vbeta and 13 Jbeta primers characterized the PCR. Method: immunoSEQ multiplex PCR; TCRdb's copy keeps in-frame clones and lacks some. The sample carries some 120,000 clones, approximately 81% recorded once. Study outcomes and limitations: Per a prior analysis, the majority of TCR beta V segments were productive roughly 90% or roughly 30% of the time.

Germline values: CDR1 MNHEY, CDR2 SMNVEV (reference sequence). V lost 5 bases, J lost 2 bases, and 9 bases stayed unmatched. The CDR3 has 17 residues. The chain combines TRBV27 with TRBJ2-6; 7 bases map to TRBD2. This clonotype was obtained from a man between 18 and 35 years old in good health and CMV-seronegative. The sample taken for sequencing was PBMCs. CDR3 sequence (DNA): TGTGCCAGCAGTCGCGGAATAGCGGGTCCTGGGGCCAACGTCCTGACTTTC. It codes for CASSRGIAGPGANVLTF.